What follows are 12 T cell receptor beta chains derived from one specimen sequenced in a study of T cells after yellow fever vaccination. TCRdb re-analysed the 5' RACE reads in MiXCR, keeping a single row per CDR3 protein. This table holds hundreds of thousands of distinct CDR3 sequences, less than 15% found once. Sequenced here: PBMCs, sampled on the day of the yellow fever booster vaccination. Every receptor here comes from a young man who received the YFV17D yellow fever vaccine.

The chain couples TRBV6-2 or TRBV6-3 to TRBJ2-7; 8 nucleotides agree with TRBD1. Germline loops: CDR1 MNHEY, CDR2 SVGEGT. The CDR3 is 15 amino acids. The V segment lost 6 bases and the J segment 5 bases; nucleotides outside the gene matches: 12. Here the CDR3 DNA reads TGTGCCAGCAGCTACCCCGGGACAGGAGTCCACGAGCAGTACTTC. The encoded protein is CASSYPGTGVHEQYF.

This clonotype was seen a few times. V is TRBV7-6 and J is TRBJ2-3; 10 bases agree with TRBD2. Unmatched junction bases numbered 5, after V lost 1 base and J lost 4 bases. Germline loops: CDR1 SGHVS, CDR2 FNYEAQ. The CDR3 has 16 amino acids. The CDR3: CASSLGLAGVPDTQYF. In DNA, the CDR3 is TGTGCCAGCAGCTTAGGTCTAGCGGGAGTACCAGATACGCAGTATTTT.

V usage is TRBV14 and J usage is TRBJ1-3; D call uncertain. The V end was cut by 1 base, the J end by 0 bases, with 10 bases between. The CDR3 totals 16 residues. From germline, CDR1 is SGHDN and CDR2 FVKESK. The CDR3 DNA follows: TGTGCCAGCAGCCAAGGCACAGCGAGCTCTGGAAACACCATATATTTT. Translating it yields CASSQGTASSGNTIYF.

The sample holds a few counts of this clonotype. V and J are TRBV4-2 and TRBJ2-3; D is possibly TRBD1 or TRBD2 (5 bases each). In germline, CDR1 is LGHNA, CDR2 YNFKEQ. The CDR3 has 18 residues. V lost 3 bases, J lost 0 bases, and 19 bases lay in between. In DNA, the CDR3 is TGTGCCAGCAGCCAGTTGACTCTCGGGGCATCTAGCACAGATACGCAGTATTTT. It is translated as CASSQLTLGASSTDTQYF.

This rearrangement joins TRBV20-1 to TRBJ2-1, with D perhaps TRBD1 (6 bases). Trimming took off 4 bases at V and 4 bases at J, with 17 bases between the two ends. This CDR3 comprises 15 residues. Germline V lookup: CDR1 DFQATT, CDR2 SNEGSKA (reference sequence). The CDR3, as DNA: TGCAGTGCTACGCCGGGACAACGAACTTACAATGAGCAGTTCTTC. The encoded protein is CSATPGQRTYNEQFF.

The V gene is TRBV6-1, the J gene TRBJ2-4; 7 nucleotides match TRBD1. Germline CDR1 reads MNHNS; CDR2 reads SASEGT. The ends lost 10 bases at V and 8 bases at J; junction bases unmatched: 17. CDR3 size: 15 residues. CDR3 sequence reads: CATTGALWGADIQYF. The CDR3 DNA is TGTGCCACTACAGGGGCGTTGTGGGGAGCGGACATTCAGTACTTC.

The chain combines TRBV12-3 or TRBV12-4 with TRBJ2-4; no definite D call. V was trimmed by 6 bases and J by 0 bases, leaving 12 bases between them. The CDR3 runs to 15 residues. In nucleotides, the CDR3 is TGTGCCAGCAGATCTGATGGGCTAGCCAAAAACATTCAGTACTTC. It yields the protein CASRSDGLAKNIQYF.

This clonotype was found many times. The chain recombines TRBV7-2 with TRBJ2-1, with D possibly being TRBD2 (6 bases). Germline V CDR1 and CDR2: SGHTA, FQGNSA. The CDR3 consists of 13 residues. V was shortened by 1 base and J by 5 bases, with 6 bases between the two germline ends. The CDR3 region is CASSLGTNNEQFF. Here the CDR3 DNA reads TGTGCCAGCAGCTTAGGGACTAACAATGAGCAGTTCTTC. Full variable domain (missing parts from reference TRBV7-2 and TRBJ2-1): GAGVSQSPSNKVTEKGKDVELRCDPISGHTALYWYRQSLGQGLEFLIYFQGNSAPDKSGLPSDRFSAERTGGSVSTLTIQRTQQEDSAVYLCASSLGTNNEQFFGPGTRLTVL.

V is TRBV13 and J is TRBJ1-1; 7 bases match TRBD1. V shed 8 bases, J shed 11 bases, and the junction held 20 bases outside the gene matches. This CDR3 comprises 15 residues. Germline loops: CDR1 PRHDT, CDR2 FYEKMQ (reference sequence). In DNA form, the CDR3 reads TGTGCCAGCGTGGGGACAGTCGGAAACTCTGGGAGGGCTTTCTTT. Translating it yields CASVGTVGNSGRAFF.

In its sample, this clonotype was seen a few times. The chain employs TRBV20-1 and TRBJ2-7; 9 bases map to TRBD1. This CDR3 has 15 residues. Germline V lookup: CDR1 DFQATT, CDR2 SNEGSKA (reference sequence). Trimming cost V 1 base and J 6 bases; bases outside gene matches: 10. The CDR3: CSARAPGQGGGEQYF. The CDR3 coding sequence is TGCAGTGCTAGAGCTCCGGGACAGGGAGGCGGCGAGCAGTACTTC.

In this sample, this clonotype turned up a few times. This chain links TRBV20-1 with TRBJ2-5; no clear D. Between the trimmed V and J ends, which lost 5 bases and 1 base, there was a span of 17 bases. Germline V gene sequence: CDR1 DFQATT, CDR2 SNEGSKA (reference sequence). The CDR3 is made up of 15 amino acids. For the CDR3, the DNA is TGCAGTGCTGGAAGGGCAAATCGACGCCAAGAGACCCAGTACTTC. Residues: CSAGRANRRQETQYF.

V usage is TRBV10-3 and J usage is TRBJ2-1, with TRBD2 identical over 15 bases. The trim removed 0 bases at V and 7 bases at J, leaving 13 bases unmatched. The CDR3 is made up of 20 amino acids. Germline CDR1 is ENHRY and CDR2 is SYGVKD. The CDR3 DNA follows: TGTGCCATCAGTGAGTCCGGGCCCGGGACTAGCGGGAGGACACCGAATGAGCAGTTCTTC. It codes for CAISESGPGTSGRTPNEQFF.